A single sample gave rise to the 32 T cell receptor beta chains below, sequenced in a study of Graves' ophthalmopathy and Graves' hyperthyroidism. As the template, RNA transcripts were used to amplify TCR beta CDR3 regions. RT-PCR in the first round used HTBI primers; a second-round multiplex PCR followed. One entry per CDR3 protein results from TCRdb running MiXCR on the multiplex PCR reads. Of about 740,000 distinct CDR3 sequences listed, 40% are singletons. The sample consisted of peripheral blood. These receptors came from an adult man with Graves' ophthalmopathy.

This clonotype was counted at least ten times. The chain employs TRBV7-9 and TRBJ1-4; D not certain. The CDR3 spans 13 residues. V was clipped by 1 base and J by 6 bases, with 6 bases between them. Germline values: CDR1 SEHNR, CDR2 FQNEAQ (reference sequence). The CDR3 nucleotides read TGTGCCAGCAGCTTAGGGTCAGATGAAAAACTGTTTTTT. This codes for CASSLGSDEKLFF. Looking up the rest from reference TRBV7-9 and TRBJ1-4 gives the full variable domain: DTGVSQNPRHKITKRGQNVTFRCDPISEHNRLYWYRQTLGQGPEFLTYFQNEAQLEKSRLLSDRFSAERPKGSFSTLEIQRTEQGDSAMYLCASSLGSDEKLFFGSGTQLSVL.

The genes are TRBV7-9 and TRBJ2-7; 10 bases fit TRBD2. This CDR3 is built from 14 residues. Germline CDR1 is SEHNR and CDR2 is FQNEAQ (reference sequence). V shed 3 bases and J 6 bases; nucleotides not matched to a gene: 5. CDR3 bases: TGTGCCAGCAGCTTTAGCGGGGGGTCCACCGAGCAGTACTTC. Translated: CASSFSGGSTEQYF.

This clonotype has just a few counts. The chain recombines TRBV11-2 with TRBJ2-5, with 7 positions matching TRBD1. V was clipped by 6 bases and J by 5 bases; unmatched bases: 9. The germline V gene encodes CDR1 SGHAT and CDR2 FQNNGV. This CDR3 has 14 residues. The CDR3 loop is CASRATRGHETQYF. The CDR3 DNA is TGTGCCAGCAGAGCTACGAGGGGGCATGAGACCCAGTACTTC.

The chain links TRBV12-3 or TRBV12-4 to TRBJ2-7; 7 bases align to TRBD1. With 6 bases clipped from V and 4 bases from J, the junction kept 18 bases outside the gene matches. This CDR3 contains 17 residues. CDR3: CASRNHPGQNIPYEQYF. The CDR3 DNA reads TGTGCCAGCAGGAACCACCCGGGACAGAATATACCTTACGAGCAGTACTTC.

This clonotype was detected only a few times. The chain carries TRBV19 and TRBJ1-2; D call uncertain. V lost 3 bases, J lost 2 bases, and 10 bases lay in between. Germline V CDR1 and CDR2: LNHDA, SQIVND (reference sequence). The CDR3 is 14 residues long. CDR3: CASSMLRSNYGYTF. The CDR3 DNA is TGTGCCAGTAGTATGCTGAGATCGAACTATGGCTACACCTTC.

The chain joins TRBV15 to TRBJ1-2, with D unresolved. The CDR3 is made up of 15 amino acids. V lost 3 bases to trimming and J lost 4 bases, with 15 bases between them. Looked up from germline, CDR1 is LNHNV and CDR2 is YYDKDF (reference sequence). The CDR3 DNA reads as TGTGCCACCAGCAGTATGACGGCCCAATCCTATGGCTACACCTTC. Amino acid sequence: CATSSMTAQSYGYTF.

A note on this clonotype: It may be a read error: a sequence one base away is much more abundant. The chain employs TRBV7-9 and TRBJ2-6; D perhaps matches TRBD2 (6 bases). There are 16 residues in the CDR3. The V and J ends lost 5 bases and 2 bases respectively, with 13 bases between them. CDR1 is SEHNR, CDR2 FQNEAQ, per germline (reference sequence). CDR3 sequence: CASSTTGGTGANVLTF. CDR3 bases: TGTGCCAGCAGCACAACGGGCGGGACTGGGGCCAACGTCCTGACTTTC.

This clonotype was seen only a few times. V is TRBV10-3 and J is TRBJ2-2; no clear D gene. In germline, CDR1 is ENHRY, CDR2 SYGVKD. The ends were cut back, 0 bases at V and 7 bases at J, with 6 bases in the middle. There are 13 residues in the CDR3. The CDR3 protein is CAISESRVGELFF. Here the CDR3 DNA reads TGTGCCATCAGTGAGTCGAGAGTCGGGGAGCTGTTTTTT.

This clonotype showed up just a few times. This chain uses TRBV12-3 or TRBV12-4 with TRBJ2-6; unclear D gene. V was shortened by 6 bases and J by 2 bases, with 8 bases between the two germline ends. This CDR3 is 14 amino acids long. CDR3 loop: CASSPEAGANVLTF. The CDR3 coding sequence is TGTGCCAGCAGCCCCGAAGCTGGGGCCAACGTCCTGACTTTC.

This clonotype was detected many times. The chain combines TRBV9 with TRBJ1-4; D may be TRBD1 (5 bases). This CDR3 is 14 amino acids long. The germline V and J ends were trimmed by 5 bases and 7 bases, with 15 bases remaining between them. Germline lookup yields CDR1 SGDLS and CDR2 YYNGEE. The CDR3 bases are TGTGCCAGCAGTCATGGGACTTTGGGTGAAAAACTGTTTTTT. Its translation: CASSHGTLGEKLFF.

This CDR3 reads CASSPWTGLSYEQYF. The CDR3 DNA sequence: TGTGCCAGCAGCCCGTGGACGGGGCTTTCCTACGAGCAGTACTTC. The J gene is TRBJ2-7, the V gene TRBV2; D might be TRBD1 or TRBD2, each matching 5 bases. The V end was cut by 6 bases, the J end by 1 base, with 16 bases between. Looked up from germline, CDR1 is SNHLY and CDR2 is FYNNEI. This CDR3 region has 15 residues.

This clonotype was detected a few times. J is TRBJ1-3 and V is TRBV20-1, with D hard to call. Per germline, CDR1 DFQATT and CDR2 SNEGSKA (reference sequence). This CDR3 contains 16 residues. Trimming stripped 3 bases from V and 0 bases from J, with 15 bases between. CDR3: CSARGPGSRSGNTIYF. As DNA, the CDR3 is TGCAGTGCTAGGGGCCCGGGATCCCGCTCTGGAAACACCATATATTTT.

This clonotype has just a few counts. V and J are TRBV24-1 and TRBJ1-5, with 7 bases fitting TRBD1. This CDR3 comprises 15 residues. The germline CDR1 and CDR2 sequences are KGHDR and SFDVKD. V lost 4 bases and J lost 5; bases outside the gene matches: 7. In DNA form, the CDR3 reads TGTGCCACCAGTGACCGGAGAACAGGGGATCAGCCCCAGCATTTT. Translation: CATSDRRTGDQPQHF.

The chain joins TRBV5-1 to TRBJ2-5, with TRBD2 matching over 13 bases. Germline-derived CDR1 and CDR2 are SGHRS and YFSETQ. This CDR3 spans 14 amino acids. Trimming removed 4 bases from V and 6 bases from J; junction bases left unmatched: 3. As DNA, the CDR3 is TGCGCCAGCAGCGCTGGGACTAGCGGGAAGACCCAGTACTTC. This translates into CASSAGTSGKTQYF.

This chain connects TRBV11-1 to TRBJ2-3, with 8 positions matching TRBD1. J gave up 3 bases and V 3 bases, and 5 bases lay outside the gene matches. CDR1 is SGHAT and CDR2 is FQDESV in the germline V gene (reference sequence). The length of the CDR3 is 15 residues. The CDR3 is CASSFGQGITDTQYF. CDR3 bases: TGTGCCAGCAGCTTTGGACAGGGAATTACAGATACGCAGTATTTT.

The V and J genes are TRBV19 and TRBJ2-2; D is tentatively TRBD1 or TRBD2 (5 bases each). CDR3 length: 15 amino acids. V lost 7 bases and J lost 3, with 15 bases in between. Germline CDR1 LNHDA, CDR2 SQIVND (reference sequence). In DNA, the CDR3 is TGTGCCAGTAAACCGGGACGGCCAGACACCGGGGAGCTGTTTTTT. This translates into CASKPGRPDTGELFF. Using reference TRBV19 and TRBJ2-2 for the parts outside the CDR3, the full variable domain is DGGITQSPKYLFRKEGQNVTLSCEQNLNHDAMYWYRQDPGQGLRLIYYSQIVNDFQKGDIAEGYSVSREKKESFPLTVTSAQKNPTAFYLCASKPGRPDTGELFFGEGSRLTVL.

This clonotype was seen ten or more times. The chain couples TRBV7-9 to TRBJ1-1; D is uncertain. Germline V gene data show CDR1 as SEHNR and CDR2 as FQNEAQ (reference sequence). The CDR3 extends over 14 amino acids. V was shortened by 2 bases and J by 2 bases, with 9 bases between the two germline ends. The CDR3 nucleotides are TGTGCCAGCAGCTTAACTACTGTAAACACTGAAGCTTTCTTT. This sequence encodes CASSLTTVNTEAFF.

The rearrangement joins TRBV7-8 to TRBJ1-2, with D hard to call. The V gene lost 1 base and the J gene lost 5 bases, with 17 bases spanning the gap. The CDR3 consists of 16 residues. Germline assignment: CDR1 SGHVS and CDR2 FQNEAQ. The CDR3 loop is CASSLGGLPPLYGYTF. CDR3 coding DNA: TGTGCCAGCAGCTTAGGCGGGCTCCCACCCCTATATGGCTACACCTTC.

V and J are TRBV28 and TRBJ1-2, with TRBD1 identical over 9 bases. The CDR3 spans 15 residues. The germline V gene has CDR1 MDHEN and CDR2 SYDVKM. Trimming removed 5 bases from V and 4 bases from J; junction bases left unmatched: 8. CDR3 in DNA: TGTGCCAGCAGTATTTCCGGGACAGGGTTCTATGGCTACACCTTC. Its translation: CASSISGTGFYGYTF.

The CDR3 nucleotides read TGTGCCAGCAGCCCCGGGACAGGGCCTTTCGAGACCCAGTACTTC. This sequence encodes CASSPGTGPFETQYF. The chain couples TRBV2 to TRBJ2-5, with TRBD1 matching over 9 bases. Trimming at V came to 6 bases and at J to 5 bases, leaving 10 bases not matched to a gene. Germline V lookup: CDR1 SNHLY, CDR2 FYNNEI. This CDR3 contains 15 residues. Variable domain in full (rest from reference TRBV2 and TRBJ2-5): EPEVTQTPSHQVTQMGQEVILRCVPISNHLYFYWYRQILGQKVEFLVSFYNNEISEKSEIFDDQFSVERPDGSNFTLKIRSTKLEDSAMYFCASSPGTGPFETQYFGPGTRLLVL.

The sample holds many counts of this clonotype. The chain couples TRBV10-3 to TRBJ1-1, with TRBD1 as a possible D gene (6 bases). This CDR3 has 13 residues. Germline lookup yields CDR1 ENHRY and CDR2 SYGVKD. Trimming removed 7 bases at V and 2 bases at J, with 11 bases between. DNA of the CDR3: TGTGCCATCACTACAGGGACCAACACTGAAGCTTTCTTT. This codes for CAITTGTNTEAFF.

The chain links TRBV7-9 to TRBJ1-4; tentatively, D is TRBD1 (5 bases). CDR1 SEHNR and CDR2 FQNEAQ come from the germline V gene (reference sequence). Between the trimmed V and J ends, which lost 5 bases and 14 bases, there was a span of 21 bases. This CDR3 has 14 amino acids. This CDR3 is CASSPGRGNERLFF. The CDR3, as DNA: TGTGCCAGCAGCCCTGGGAGGGGTAATGAAAGGCTGTTTTTT.

Points on this clonotype: A much larger clone differs by one base, so this may be a read error. This chain joins TRBV10-2 and TRBJ2-5; TRBD1 aligns across 7 bases. The CDR3 has 13 residues. Germline V CDR1 and CDR2: WSHSY, SAAADI. CDR3 sequence: CASKGTEKEAQYF. In nucleotides, the CDR3 is TGCGCCAGCAAGGGGACAGAGAAAGAGGCCCAGTACTTC.

The chain has TRBV29-1 and TRBJ2-3; TRBD2 matches at 7 bases. Looked up from germline, CDR1 is SQVTM and CDR2 is ANQGSEA. This CDR3 is built from 15 residues. V lost 3 bases, J lost 4 bases, and 10 bases stayed unmatched. The CDR3 reads CSVEEGGTPPDTQYF. The DNA of the CDR3 is TGCAGCGTTGAGGAGGGAGGGACCCCCCCAGATACGCAGTATTTT.

This clonotype was recorded a few times. The chain employs TRBV11-2 and TRBJ2-5, with TRBD1 matching 8 bases. The CDR3 contains 14 residues. With 6 bases clipped from V and 3 bases from J, the junction kept 6 bases outside the gene matches. Germline loops: CDR1 SGHAT, CDR2 FQNNGV. The CDR3 sequence is CASSDRGLEETQYF. The CDR3 bases are TGTGCCAGCAGTGACAGGGGCCTAGAAGAGACCCAGTACTTC.

This clonotype was seen a handful of times. At one of its ends the junction is not consistent with the germline gene, which may arise from a read error. The rearrangement uses TRBV7-9 and TRBJ1-1, with D maybe TRBD1 (5 bases). The length of the CDR3 is 12 residues. Germline-derived CDR1 and CDR2 are SEHNR and FQNEAQ (reference sequence). The chain's CDR3 is CASSLLGAPAYF. The CDR3 nucleotides read TGTGCCAGCAGCTTACTCGGGGCACCAGCGTACTTT.

This clonotype occurred a few times. The chain carries TRBV12-3 or TRBV12-4 and TRBJ1-3; 8 bases match TRBD1. J lost 0 bases, V lost 5 bases, and 9 bases had no gene match. The CDR3 is 17 amino acids. For the CDR3, the DNA is TGTGCCAGCAGTATACAACATACAGGGGGCTCTGGAAACACCATATATTTT. This encodes CASSIQHTGGSGNTIYF.

This clonotype was counted only a few times. This chain uses TRBV20-1 with TRBJ1-3; no clear D gene. Germline assignment: CDR1 DFQATT and CDR2 SNEGSKA (reference sequence). V was pared by 2 bases and J by 4 bases, with 9 bases between. The CDR3 length is 13 residues. The DNA of the CDR3 is TGCAGTGCTAGAAGGGCACTAGGAAACACCATATATTTT. This translates into CSARRALGNTIYF.

V gene TRBV25-1 combines with J gene TRBJ1-4; D is unclear. The V end was cut by 5 bases, the J end by 8 bases, with 15 bases between. Germline lookup yields CDR1 MGHDK and CDR2 SYGVNS. The CDR3 length is 14 residues. This chain's CDR3 is CASSYLGRREKLFF. CDR3 DNA: TGTGCCAGCAGTTACCTAGGCCGTCGGGAAAAACTGTTTTTT.

This clonotype has only a few counts. The chain couples TRBV7-6 to TRBJ2-5; 16 bases fit TRBD2. Germline CDR1 SGHVS, CDR2 FNYEAQ. This CDR3 spans 16 amino acids. V lost 5 bases to trimming and J lost 5 bases; unmatched junction nucleotides: 5. CDR3 amino acids: CASSRGTSGGAETQYF. DNA of the CDR3: TGTGCCAGCAGCCGCGGGACTAGCGGGGGGGCGGAGACCCAGTACTTC.

This sequence joins TRBV2 and TRBJ2-7, with unresolved D. The CDR3 has 13 amino acids. The germline V gene encodes CDR1 SNHLY and CDR2 FYNNEI. Trimming shortened V by 5 bases and J by 0 bases, and 8 bases separated the two germline ends. The CDR3: CASSYEVSYEQYF. For the CDR3, the DNA is TGTGCCAGCAGTTACGAGGTCTCCTACGAGCAGTACTTC.

In its sample, this clonotype was seen many times. The chain carries TRBV7-9 and TRBJ2-7, with D hard to call. Germline V gene sequence: CDR1 SEHNR, CDR2 FQNEAQ (reference sequence). V lost 5 bases to trimming and J lost 3 bases, with 8 bases between them. CDR3 length: 12 residues. CDR3 in DNA: TGTGCCAGCAGCATAAAGGTCTACGAGCAGTACTTC. Protein sequence: CASSIKVYEQYF.